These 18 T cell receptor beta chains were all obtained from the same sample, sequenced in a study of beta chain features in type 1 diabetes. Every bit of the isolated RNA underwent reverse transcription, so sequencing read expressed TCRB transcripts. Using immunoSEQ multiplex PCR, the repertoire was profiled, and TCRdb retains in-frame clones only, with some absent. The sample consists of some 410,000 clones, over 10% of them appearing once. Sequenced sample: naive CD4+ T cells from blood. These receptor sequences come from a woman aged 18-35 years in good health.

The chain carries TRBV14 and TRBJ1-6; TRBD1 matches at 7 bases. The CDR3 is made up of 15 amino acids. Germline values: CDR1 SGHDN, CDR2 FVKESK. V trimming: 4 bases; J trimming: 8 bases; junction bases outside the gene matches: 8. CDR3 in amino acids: CASSRKQGSDSPLHF. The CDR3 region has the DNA TGTGCCAGCAGCCGCAAACAGGGGTCGGATTCACCCCTCCACTTT.

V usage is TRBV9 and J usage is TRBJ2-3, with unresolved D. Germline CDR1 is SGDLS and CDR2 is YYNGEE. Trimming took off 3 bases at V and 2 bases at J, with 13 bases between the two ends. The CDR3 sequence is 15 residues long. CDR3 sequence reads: CASSGASLLTDTQYF. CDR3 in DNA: TGTGCCAGCAGCGGGGCGAGTCTCCTCACAGATACGCAGTATTTT.

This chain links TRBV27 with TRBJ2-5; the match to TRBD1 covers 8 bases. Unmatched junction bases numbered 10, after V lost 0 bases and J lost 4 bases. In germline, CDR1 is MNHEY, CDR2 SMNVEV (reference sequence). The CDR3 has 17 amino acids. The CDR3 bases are TGTGCCAGCAGTTTATCGATCCGGGACAGGTTTAGAGAGACCCAGTACTTC. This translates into CASSLSIRDRFRETQYF.

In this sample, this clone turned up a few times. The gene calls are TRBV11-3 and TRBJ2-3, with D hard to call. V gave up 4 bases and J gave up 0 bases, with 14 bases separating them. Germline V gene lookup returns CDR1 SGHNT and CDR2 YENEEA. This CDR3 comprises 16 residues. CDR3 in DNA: TGTGCCAGCAGCTCGAGCTGGGTCAAGAGCACAGATACGCAGTATTTT. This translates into CASSSSWVKSTDTQYF.

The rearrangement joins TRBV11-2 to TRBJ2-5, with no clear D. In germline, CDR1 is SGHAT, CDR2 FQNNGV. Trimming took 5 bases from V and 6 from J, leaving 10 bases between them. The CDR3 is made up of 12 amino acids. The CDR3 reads CASSQESQTQYF. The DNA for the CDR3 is TGTGCCAGCAGCCAAGAGTCGCAGACCCAGTACTTC.

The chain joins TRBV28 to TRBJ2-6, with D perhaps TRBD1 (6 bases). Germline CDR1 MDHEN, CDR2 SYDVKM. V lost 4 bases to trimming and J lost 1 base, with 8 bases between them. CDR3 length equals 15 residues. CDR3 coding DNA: TGTGCCAGCAGTTCCGGACAGTCTGGGGCCAACGTCCTGACTTTC. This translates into CASSSGQSGANVLTF.

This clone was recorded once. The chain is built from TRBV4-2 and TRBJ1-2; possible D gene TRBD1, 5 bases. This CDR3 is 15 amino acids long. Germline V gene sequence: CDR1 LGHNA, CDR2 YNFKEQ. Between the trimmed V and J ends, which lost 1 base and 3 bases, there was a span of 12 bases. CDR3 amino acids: CASSQGGAWDYGYTF. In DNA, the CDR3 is TGTGCCAGCAGCCAAGGAGGGGCTTGGGACTATGGCTACACCTTC.

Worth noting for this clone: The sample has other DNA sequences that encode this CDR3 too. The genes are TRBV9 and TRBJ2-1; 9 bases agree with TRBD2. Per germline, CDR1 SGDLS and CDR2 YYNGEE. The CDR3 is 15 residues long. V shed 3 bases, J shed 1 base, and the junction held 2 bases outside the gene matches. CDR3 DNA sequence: TGTGCCAGCAGCGGAACTAGCGGGTCCTACAATGAGCAGTTCTTC. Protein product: CASSGTSGSYNEQFF. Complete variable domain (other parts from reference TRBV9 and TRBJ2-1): DSGVTQTPKHLITATGQRVTLRCSPRSGDLSVYWYQQSLDQGLQFLIQYYNGEERAKGNILERFSAQQFPDLHSELNLSSLELGDSALYFCASSGTSGSYNEQFFGPGTRLTVL.

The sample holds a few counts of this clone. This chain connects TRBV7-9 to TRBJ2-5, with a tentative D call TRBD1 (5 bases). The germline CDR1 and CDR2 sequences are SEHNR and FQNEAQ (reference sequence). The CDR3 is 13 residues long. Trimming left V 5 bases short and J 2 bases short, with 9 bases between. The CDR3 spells CASSKGYQETQYF. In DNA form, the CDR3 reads TGTGCCAGCAGCAAGGGGTATCAAGAGACCCAGTACTTC. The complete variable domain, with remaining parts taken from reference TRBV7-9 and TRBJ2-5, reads DTGVSQNPRHKITKRGQNVTFRCDPISEHNRLYWYRQTLGQGPEFLTYFQNEAQLEKSRLLSDRFSAERPKGSFSTLEIQRTEQGDSAMYLCASSKGYQETQYFGPGTRLLVL.

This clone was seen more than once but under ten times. The CDR3 DNA reads TGTGCCAGCAGACCACACGGGGCCAAAAACATTCAGTACTTC. It codes for CASRPHGAKNIQYF. J is TRBJ2-4 and V is TRBV28, with D uncertain. The CDR3 sequence is 14 residues long. CDR1 is MDHEN, CDR2 SYDVKM, per germline. Trimming took off 6 bases at V and 1 base at J, with 10 bases between the two ends.

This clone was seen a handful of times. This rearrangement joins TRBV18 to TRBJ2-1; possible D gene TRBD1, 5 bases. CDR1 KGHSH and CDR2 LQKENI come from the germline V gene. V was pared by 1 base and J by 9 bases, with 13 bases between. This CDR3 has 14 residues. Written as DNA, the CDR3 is TGTGCCAGCTCACCACTCAAGGGGTATGGTGAGCAGTTCTTC. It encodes CASSPLKGYGEQFF.

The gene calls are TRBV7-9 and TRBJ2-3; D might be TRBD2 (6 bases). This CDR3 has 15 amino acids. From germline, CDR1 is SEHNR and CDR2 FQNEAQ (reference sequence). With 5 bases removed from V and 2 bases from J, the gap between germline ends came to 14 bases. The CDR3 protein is CASSPKGRDTDTQYF. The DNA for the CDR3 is TGTGCCAGCAGCCCCAAGGGGCGGGACACAGATACGCAGTATTTT.

The CDR3 is CASSLGQGGRGANVLTF. CDR3 DNA: TGTGCCAGCAGCTTAGGTCAGGGAGGGCGCGGGGCCAACGTCCTGACTTTC. J is TRBJ2-6 and V is TRBV7-3, with 7 bases identical to TRBD2. The CDR3 is made up of 17 amino acids. CDR1 is SGHTA and CDR2 is FQGTGA in the germline V gene. With V trimmed by 2 bases and J by 4 bases, 8 bases remained unmatched.

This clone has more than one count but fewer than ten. CDR3 sequence: CASSSGTSSDTQYF. CDR3 DNA sequence: TGTGCCAGCAGCTCCGGGACTTCCTCCGATACGCAGTATTTT. The chain employs TRBV9 and TRBJ2-3; D may be TRBD2 (6 bases). There are 14 residues in the CDR3. The V gene's germline CDR1 is SGDLS and CDR2 YYNGEE. V was clipped by 4 bases and J by 6 bases, with 15 bases between them.

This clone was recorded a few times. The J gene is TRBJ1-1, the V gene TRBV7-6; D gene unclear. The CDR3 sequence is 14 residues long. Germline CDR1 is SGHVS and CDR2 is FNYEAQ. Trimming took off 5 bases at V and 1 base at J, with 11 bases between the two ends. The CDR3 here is CASSPQFGNTEAFF. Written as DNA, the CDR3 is TGTGCCAGCAGCCCCCAATTCGGGAACACTGAAGCTTTCTTT.

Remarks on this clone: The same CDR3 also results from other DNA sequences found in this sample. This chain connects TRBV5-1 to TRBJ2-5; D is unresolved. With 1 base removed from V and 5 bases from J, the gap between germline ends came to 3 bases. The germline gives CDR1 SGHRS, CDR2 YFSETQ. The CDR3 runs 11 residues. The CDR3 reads CASSLSETQYF. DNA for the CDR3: TGCGCCAGCAGCTTGAGCGAGACCCAGTACTTC.

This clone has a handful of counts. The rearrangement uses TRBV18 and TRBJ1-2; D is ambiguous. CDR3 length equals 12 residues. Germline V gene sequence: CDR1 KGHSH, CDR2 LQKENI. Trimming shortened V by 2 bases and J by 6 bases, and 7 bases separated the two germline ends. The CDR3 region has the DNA TGTGCCAGCTCACCAGGGCTAGATGGCTACACCTTC. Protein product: CASSPGLDGYTF. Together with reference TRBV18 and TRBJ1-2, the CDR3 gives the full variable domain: NAGVMQNPRHLVRRRGQEARLRCSPMKGHSHVYWYRQLPEEGLKFMVYLQKENIIDESGMPKERFSAEFPKEGPSILRIQQVVRGDSAAYFCASSPGLDGYTFGSGTRLTVV.

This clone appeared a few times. The CDR3 spells CSVTTRLALETQYF. The CDR3 DNA reads TGCAGCGTCACCACCCGACTAGCGCTTGAGACCCAGTACTTC. This chain links TRBV29-1 with TRBJ2-5; TRBD2 aligns across 8 bases. This CDR3 has 14 amino acids. The trim removed 6 bases at V and 5 bases at J, leaving 11 bases unmatched. Germline CDR1 is SQVTM and CDR2 is ANQGSEA.